The 12 T cell receptor beta chains in this list originate from one sample, sequenced in a study of T cell changes during pregnancy in multiple sclerosis. Some clones are missing from TCRdb's copy, which holds only in-frame ones; the method was immunoSEQ multiplex PCR. The sample has just under 65,000 clones; around 96% are singletons. The sample in question was CD8+ T cells from peripheral blood mononuclear cells, obtained after pregnancy. The receptors originated from a female donor with multiple sclerosis, enrolled in a pregnancy study.

This clone was detected only once. The V call is TRBV4-2, the J call TRBJ2-7; a weak D match, TRBD2 (5 bases). V was pared by 0 bases and J by 1 base, with 7 bases between. In germline, CDR1 is LGHNA, CDR2 YNFKEQ. This CDR3 contains 14 residues. CDR3 in DNA: TGTGCCAGCAGCCAAGAGGAGGAATCCTACGAGCAGTACTTC. It specifies CASSQEEESYEQYF.

This sequence joins TRBV28 and TRBJ2-5; 8 bases align to TRBD1. Germline CDR1 reads MDHEN; CDR2 reads SYDVKM. The CDR3 covers 14 residues. J gave up 5 bases and V 2 bases, and 4 bases lay outside the gene matches. The chain's CDR3 is CASSLLTGGETQYF. As DNA, the CDR3 is TGTGCCAGCAGTTTACTTACAGGGGGTGAGACCCAGTACTTC.

The V gene is TRBV5-6, the J gene TRBJ2-7; D may be TRBD2 (5 bases). The CDR3 length is 16 residues. The V end lost 8 bases, the J end lost 3 bases, and 24 bases lay between the germline ends. Germline V lookup: CDR1 SGHDT, CDR2 YYEEEE. In nucleotides, the CDR3 is TGTGCCAGTGCTGACTGGTCGGCCGGGAAAATCTACGAGCAGTACTTC. Translating gives CASADWSAGKIYEQYF.

The J gene is TRBJ1-5, the V gene TRBV30, with D uncertain. V was cut by 4 bases and J by 2 bases, with 6 bases left in between. The CDR3 has 12 residues. Germline V gene lookup returns CDR1 GTSNPN and CDR2 SVGIG (reference sequence). CDR3 sequence reads: CAWKAGNQPQHF. The CDR3 nucleotides read TGTGCCTGGAAAGCGGGCAATCAGCCCCAGCATTTT.

The rearrangement joins TRBV4-1 to TRBJ2-1; 12 nucleotides match TRBD2. V gave up 6 bases and J gave up 2 bases; unmatched junction bases: 5. Germline V lookup: CDR1 MGHRA, CDR2 YSYEKL. The CDR3 is 16 amino acids. Here the CDR3 reads CASRGLAGVTYNEQFF. CDR3 coding DNA: TGCGCCAGCAGGGGACTAGCGGGCGTGACCTACAATGAGCAGTTCTTC.

V and J are TRBV18 and TRBJ2-5; tentative D call: TRBD2 (7 bases). The ends were cut back, 5 bases at V and 2 bases at J, with 18 bases in the middle. From germline, CDR1 is KGHSH and CDR2 LQKENI. This CDR3 contains 16 residues. The CDR3 sequence: CASSSGLEGGQETQYF. The CDR3 nucleotides read TGTGCCAGCTCATCAGGACTGGAGGGGGGGCAAGAGACCCAGTACTTC.

The chain joins TRBV29-1 to TRBJ2-1; 7 bases are shared with TRBD1. Germline CDR1 reads SQVTM; CDR2 reads ANQGSEA. The V gene end was trimmed by 1 base and the J gene end by 15 bases; junction bases not matched to a gene: 6. The CDR3 loop spans 11 amino acids. CDR3 in DNA: TGCAGCGTTGAAGCGACAGGGTTAGGGTTCTTC. This gives the protein CSVEATGLGFF.

V is TRBV28 and J is TRBJ1-2; 9 bases match TRBD1. This CDR3 contains 14 residues. Germline CDR1 is MDHEN and CDR2 is SYDVKM. V was clipped by 7 bases and J by 5 bases; unmatched bases: 8. CDR3 sequence: CASIEVDRGYGYTF. The CDR3 DNA sequence: TGTGCCAGCATCGAAGTGGACAGGGGTTATGGCTACACCTTC.

The rearrangement links TRBV11-3 to TRBJ2-1; D is perhaps TRBD2 (5 bases). This CDR3 is built from 17 residues. Trimming removed 1 base from V and 1 base from J, with 14 bases in between. Germline CDR1 and CDR2: SGHNT and YENEEA. This chain's CDR3 is CASSLGSGLGSYNEQFF. CDR3 in DNA: TGTGCCAGCAGCTTAGGGTCGGGGTTGGGGTCCTACAATGAGCAGTTCTTC.

The genes are TRBV5-6 and TRBJ2-7; perhaps TRBD1 as D (6 bases). CDR1 and CDR2 from the germline V gene are SGHDT and YYEEEE. Trimming took 4 bases from V and 6 from J, leaving 14 bases between them. This CDR3 is built from 13 residues. The CDR3 DNA follows: TGTGCCAGCAGCCCACAGGGTCGGCCCGAGCAGTACTTC. As protein: CASSPQGRPEQYF. The complete variable domain, with remaining parts taken from reference TRBV5-6 and TRBJ2-7, reads DAGVTQSPTHLIKTRGQQVTLRCSPKSGHDTVSWYQQALGQGPQFIFQYYEEEERQRGNFPDRFSGHQFPNYSSELNVNALLLGDSALYLCASSPQGRPEQYFGPGTRLTVT.

This chain joins TRBV28 and TRBJ1-5; D is unresolved. The CDR3 is 14 amino acids. V lost 3 bases and J 0 bases, leaving 6 bases between the germline ends. Germline CDR1 MDHEN, CDR2 SYDVKM. The CDR3 region is CASSFGDSNQPQHF. CDR3 bases: TGTGCCAGCAGTTTCGGAGATAGCAATCAGCCCCAGCATTTT.

The chain joins TRBV9 to TRBJ1-1, with unresolved D. V lost 0 bases and J 5 bases, leaving 11 bases between the germline ends. Germline-derived CDR1 and CDR2 are SGDLS and YYNGEE. This CDR3 is 14 amino acids long. Written as DNA, the CDR3 is TGTGCCAGCAGCGTAGCCAGGTCGAGTACTGAAGCTTTCTTT. This codes for CASSVARSSTEAFF.